Listed below are T cell receptor beta chains from one sample, sequenced in a study of breast tumors, draining lymph nodes, adjacent tissues. TCRdb reprocessed the multiplex PCR reads via MiXCR and lists one record per CDR3 protein. The data hold about 8,300 distinct CDR3 sequences, with around 80% observed a single time. Sequencing was performed on tumor-adjacent breast tissue. These receptor sequences come from a female donor with breast cancer. Some clones in this sample may be carry-over from other donors' samples. The CDR3 runs from the conserved cysteine through the conserved F or W. The order of the fields is clone size, V gene, D gene, J gene, CDR3 DNA, CDR3 protein. The D gene is left open where the match is weak. A clone size is listed for some rows: how often the clone was seen (once, few, many), or a class if it is expanded.

abundance: NA; v_gene: TRBV7-3; d_gene: NA; j_gene: TRBJ2-3; CDR3nt: TGTGCCAGCAGCTTAACGGGCAGGGGTTCCACAGATACGCAGTATTTT; CDR3aa: CASSLTGRGSTDTQYF
abundance: medium-sized; v_gene: TRBV20-1; d_gene: TRBD2; j_gene: TRBJ2-5; CDR3nt: TGCAGTGCTAGAGACCAAACTAGCGGGAGTTTGGAGACCCAGTACTTC; CDR3aa: CSARDQTSGSLETQYF
abundance: NA; v_gene: TRBV7-6; d_gene: TRBD1; j_gene: TRBJ1-1; CDR3nt: TGTGCCAGCATCCCGTCTCGGGGACAGGGGGATTATGTGAACACTGAAGCTTTCTTT; CDR3aa: CASIPSRGQGDYVNTEAFF
abundance: NA; v_gene: TRBV4-1; d_gene: NA; j_gene: TRBJ2-7; CDR3nt: TGCGCCAGCAGCCCCGCACATGGACCACCCACCGAGCAGTACTTC; CDR3aa: CASSPAHGPPTEQYF
abundance: NA; v_gene: TRBV24-1; d_gene: TRBD2; j_gene: TRBJ2-1; CDR3nt: TGTGCCACCTCTCCAGCGGGAGGGCCCAATGAGCAGTTCTTC; CDR3aa: CATSPAGGPNEQFF
abundance: NA; v_gene: TRBV28; d_gene: TRBD1; j_gene: TRBJ1-2; CDR3nt: TGTGCCAGCAGCTCGGGACAGGGAAGGGATGGCTACACCTTC; CDR3aa: CASSSGQGRDGYTF
abundance: NA; v_gene: TRBV6-1; d_gene: NA; j_gene: TRBJ1-6; CDR3nt: TGTGCCAGCAAGATGGACACGGGTAATTCACCCCTCCACTTT; CDR3aa: CASKMDTGNSPLHF
abundance: NA; v_gene: TRBV7-8; d_gene: NA; j_gene: TRBJ1-4; CDR3nt: TGTGTCAGCAGCTTAGAGGCTAAGGGGTTGAGTGAAAAACTGCTTTTT; CDR3aa: CVSSLEAKGLSEKLLF
abundance: NA; v_gene: TRBV2; d_gene: NA; j_gene: TRBJ1-4; CDR3nt: TGTGCCAGCAGTCAGGAGTCTGTGAATGAAAAACTGTTTTTT; CDR3aa: CASSQESVNEKLFF
abundance: NA; v_gene: TRBV6-4; d_gene: TRBD1; j_gene: TRBJ2-5; CDR3nt: TGTGCCAGCAGTGAGTTCGGACAGGGAGAAGAGACCCAGTACTTC; CDR3aa: CASSEFGQGEETQYF
abundance: NA; v_gene: TRBV19; d_gene: NA; j_gene: TRBJ2-7; CDR3nt: TGTGCCAGTAGTAGTTTATCCCGGAACTACGAGCAGTACTTC; CDR3aa: CASSSLSRNYEQYF
abundance: NA; v_gene: TRBV20-1; d_gene: TRBD1; j_gene: TRBJ1-5; CDR3nt: TGCAGTGCTAATGGACAGGACGAAAGCAATCAGCCCCAGCATTTT; CDR3aa: CSANGQDESNQPQHF
abundance: NA; v_gene: TRBV5-6; d_gene: NA; j_gene: TRBJ1-4; CDR3nt: TGTGCCAGCAGCTGGGACCGGGATCTTAATGAAAAACTGTTTTTT; CDR3aa: CASSWDRDLNEKLFF
abundance: NA; v_gene: TRBV15; d_gene: NA; j_gene: TRBJ2-1; CDR3nt: TGTGCCACCAGCAGAGAAGAGTCCAGGGAGCAGTTCTTC; CDR3aa: CATSREESREQFF
abundance: NA; v_gene: TRBV4-3; d_gene: NA; j_gene: TRBJ1-3; CDR3nt: TGCGCCAGCAGTTTTACGGGGCACACCATATATTTT; CDR3aa: CASSFTGHTIYF